This TCR beta chain was sequenced during a study of blood T cell repertoires in COVID-19. About the research overall: Acute and convalescent COVID-19 samples came from the United States, Italy and Spain. PBMCs, B-cell-depleted T cells, or T cells provided the cDNA or gDNA that made up the material.

Per the original data handling: Amplification of reference gene primers provided the estimated nucleated cell counts. Profiled with immunoSEQ multiplex PCR; TCRdb holds only in-frame clones, not every one. D and trimming were read from the DNA, whereas the V and J calls and clone size are those reported in that table. The data show 140,000 to 150,000 clones, 65% to 90% seen once. This sequence originates from a human donor in a cohort sampled during active COVID-19. Material for sequencing was peripheral blood.

Here the CDR3 DNA reads TGTGCCAGCAACAGGGGTGGGGCCAACGTCCTGACTTTC. Protein: CASNRGGANVLTF. The rearrangement links TRBV6-6 to TRBJ2-6; the match to TRBD1 covers 7 bases. V shed 7 bases and J 3 bases; nucleotides not matched to a gene: 0. Looked up from germline, CDR1 is MNHNY and CDR2 is SVGAGI (reference sequence). This CDR3 is built from 13 residues.